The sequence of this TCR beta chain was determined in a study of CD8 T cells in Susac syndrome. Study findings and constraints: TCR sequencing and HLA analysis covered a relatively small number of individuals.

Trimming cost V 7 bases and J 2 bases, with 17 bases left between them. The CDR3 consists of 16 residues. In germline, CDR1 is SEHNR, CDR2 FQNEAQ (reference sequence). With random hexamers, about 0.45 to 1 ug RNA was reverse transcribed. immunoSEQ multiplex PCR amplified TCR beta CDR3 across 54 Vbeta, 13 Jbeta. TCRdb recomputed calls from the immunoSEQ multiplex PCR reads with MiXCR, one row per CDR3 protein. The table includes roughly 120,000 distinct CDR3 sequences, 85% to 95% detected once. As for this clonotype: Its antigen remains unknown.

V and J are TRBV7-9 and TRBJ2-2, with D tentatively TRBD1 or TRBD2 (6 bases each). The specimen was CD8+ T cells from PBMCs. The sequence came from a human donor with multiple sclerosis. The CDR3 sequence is CASTLGGSANTGELFF. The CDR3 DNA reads TGTGCCAGCACCCTCGGGGGCTCAGCTAACACCGGGGAGCTGTTTTTT.